This passage covers 2 T cell receptor beta chains from one sample sequenced in a study of monozygotic twins with inflammatory bowel disease. TCRdb reprocessed the 5' RACE reads and stores each CDR3 protein as one record, lacking DNA. Here the sample table reports a few hundred thousand distinct CDR3 sequences. Sequencing used blood. The receptors originated from a human donor with ulcerative colitis or Crohn's disease, or a healthy co-twin of an affected twin (not recorded which).

The chain has TRBV6-5 and TRBJ2-1; TCRdb names TRBD1, which stays unverified in the absence of DNA. Looked up from germline, CDR1 is MNHEY and CDR2 is SVGAGI. The CDR3 consists of 12 residues. The CDR3: CASRSLRDEQFF.

The gene calls are TRBV3-1 and TRBJ1-5; with no DNA, the TCRdb D assignment of TRBD1 cannot be verified. CDR1 is LGHDT and CDR2 is YNNKEL in the germline V gene (reference sequence). The CDR3 contains 18 residues. The CDR3 loop is CASSQGTSGRMGNQPQHF. The full variable domain, with the rest looked up from reference TRBV3-1 and TRBJ1-5, is DTAVSQTPKYLVTQMGNDKSIKCEQNLGHDTMYWYKQDSKKFLKIMFSYNNKELIINETVPNRFSPKSPDKAHLNLHINSLELGDSAVYFCASSQGTSGRMGNQPQHFGDGTRLSIL.